These 14 T cell receptor beta chains were sequenced from one sample in a study of identical twins. TCRdb passed the 5' RACE reads through MiXCR, listing each CDR3 protein once. The repertoire holds approximately 550,000 distinct CDR3 sequences, with about a fifth as singletons. The same data also contributed to another study, on yellow fever vaccine responses in identical twins.

The sequencing input was CD4+ T cells sorted from blood. Every receptor here comes from a woman aged 18-29 years in good health.

The chain has TRBV5-1 and TRBJ1-4; D not resolved. The CDR3 length is 15 residues. Germline values: CDR1 SGHRS, CDR2 YFSETQ. V gave up 7 bases and J gave up 3 bases, with 16 bases separating them. CDR3 nucleotide sequence: TGCGCCAGCGGAGGAGAGGGTCGGGCTAATGAAAAACTGTTTTTT. Amino acids: CASGGEGRANEKLFF.

This clonotype has only a few counts. This chain connects TRBV6-5 to TRBJ2-1; TRBD1 matches at 7 bases. Germline trimming cut 4 bases from V and 2 bases from J; bases unmatched to any gene: 5. CDR3 size: 15 residues. Germline CDR1 MNHEY, CDR2 SVGAGI. CDR3 sequence reads: CASSFTGATYNEQFF. As DNA, the CDR3 is TGTGCCAGCAGTTTCACAGGGGCGACCTACAATGAGCAGTTCTTC.

This clonotype was observed a handful of times. This chain uses TRBV20-1 with TRBJ1-2; D remains unclear. This CDR3 is 12 amino acids long. Trimming took off 7 bases at V and 4 bases at J, with 13 bases between the two ends. Germline CDR1 and CDR2: DFQATT and SNEGSKA (reference sequence). The CDR3 sequence: CSVKSGPYGYTF. The CDR3 region has the DNA TGCAGTGTGAAATCCGGGCCCTATGGCTACACCTTC.

This clonotype was detected only a few times. This chain links TRBV7-8 with TRBJ2-7, with D tentatively TRBD1 (6 bases). This CDR3 comprises 14 residues. Trimming took off 5 bases at V and 4 bases at J, with 15 bases between the two ends. Per germline, CDR1 SGHVS and CDR2 FQNEAQ. In nucleotides, the CDR3 is TGTGCCAGCAGCACCCATGGACAGCCGTACGAGCAGTACTTC. Translated: CASSTHGQPYEQYF.

This clonotype has more than one count but fewer than ten. The J gene is TRBJ1-1, the V gene TRBV29-1, with D hard to call. The V end lost 1 base, the J end lost 5 bases, and 8 bases lay between the germline ends. This CDR3 comprises 12 residues. Per the germline V gene, CDR1 is SQVTM and CDR2 is ANQGSEA. CDR3 residues: CSVEGYGTEAFF. The DNA for the CDR3 is TGCAGCGTTGAAGGATACGGGACTGAAGCTTTCTTT.

This chain connects TRBV12-3 or TRBV12-4 to TRBJ2-7, with D perhaps TRBD1 (6 bases). The germline V and J ends were trimmed by 3 bases and 4 bases, with 13 bases remaining between them. This CDR3 is 14 amino acids long. CDR3 loop: CASSLIGGWYEQYF. DNA of the CDR3: TGTGCCAGCAGTTTGATAGGGGGATGGTACGAGCAGTACTTC.

This clonotype was recorded a few times. This chain links TRBV12-3 or TRBV12-4 with TRBJ2-1, with D unclear. The CDR3 length is 12 residues. V was clipped by 2 bases and J by 15 bases, with 14 bases between them. The CDR3 loop is CASSLPGVSGFF. The DNA of the CDR3 is TGTGCCAGCAGTTTACCTGGGGTCTCGGGGTTCTTC.

This chain connects TRBV5-1 to TRBJ2-5, with D possibly TRBD1 on 6 matching bases. The CDR3 covers 13 residues. CDR1 and CDR2 from the germline V gene are SGHRS and YFSETQ. The ends were cut back, 4 bases at V and 4 bases at J, with 11 bases in the middle. The CDR3 DNA reads as TGCGCCAGCAGCAGGGGGATGGGAGAGACCCAGTACTTC. This encodes CASSRGMGETQYF.

The V call is TRBV7-6, the J call TRBJ2-5, with 14 nucleotides matching TRBD2. CDR1 is SGHVS, CDR2 FNYEAQ, per germline. This CDR3 is built from 18 residues. V shed 1 base and J 5 bases; nucleotides not matched to a gene: 9. CDR3 sequence: CASSLGGTSGRVGETQYF. The CDR3 DNA sequence: TGTGCCAGCAGCTTAGGAGGGACTAGCGGGAGAGTAGGGGAGACCCAGTACTTC.

This sequence joins TRBV5-1 and TRBJ2-5; D not resolved. Germline CDR1 and CDR2: SGHRS and YFSETQ. The length of the CDR3 is 14 residues. Trimming took off 0 bases at V and 5 bases at J, with 11 bases between the two ends. CDR3 nucleotides: TGCGCCAGCAGCTTGGCCTGGTCAGTGGAGACCCAGTACTTC. Protein sequence: CASSLAWSVETQYF.

Only a few counts were recorded for this clonotype. The rearrangement uses TRBV3-1 and TRBJ1-6, with no clear D. V lost 2 bases and J lost 7, with 6 bases in between. Germline CDR1 is LGHDT and CDR2 is YNNKEL (reference sequence). The CDR3 is 13 amino acids. CDR3 residues: CASSQQTNSPLHF. The CDR3 DNA reads TGTGCCAGCAGCCAACAGACCAATTCACCCCTCCACTTT.

V and J are TRBV27 and TRBJ2-5; D unclear. Germline CDR1 is MNHEY and CDR2 is SMNVEV (reference sequence). The V gene lost 4 bases and the J gene lost 5 bases, with 14 bases spanning the gap. The CDR3 is 14 residues long. CDR3 residues: CASSSPHLGETQYF. CDR3 DNA sequence: TGTGCCAGCAGTTCCCCCCACCTCGGGGAGACCCAGTACTTC.

The chain links TRBV10-3 to TRBJ1-6, with D uncertain. This CDR3 is built from 14 residues. The V end lost 0 bases, the J end lost 10 bases, and 10 bases lay between the germline ends. Germline V gene data show CDR1 as ENHRY and CDR2 as SYGVKD. The CDR3 reads CAISESVSVSPLHF. The DNA of the CDR3 is TGTGCCATCAGTGAGTCGGTCAGCGTGTCACCCCTCCACTTT.

The V call is TRBV20-1, the J call TRBJ2-2, with 8 bases identical to TRBD1. CDR1 and CDR2 from the germline V gene are DFQATT and SNEGSKA (reference sequence). This CDR3 has 14 residues. V gave up 5 bases and J gave up 5 bases; unmatched junction bases: 7. The CDR3 DNA reads TGCAGTGCTGTTGACAGGGGAAGGACCGGGGAGCTGTTTTTT. Translated: CSAVDRGRTGELFF.